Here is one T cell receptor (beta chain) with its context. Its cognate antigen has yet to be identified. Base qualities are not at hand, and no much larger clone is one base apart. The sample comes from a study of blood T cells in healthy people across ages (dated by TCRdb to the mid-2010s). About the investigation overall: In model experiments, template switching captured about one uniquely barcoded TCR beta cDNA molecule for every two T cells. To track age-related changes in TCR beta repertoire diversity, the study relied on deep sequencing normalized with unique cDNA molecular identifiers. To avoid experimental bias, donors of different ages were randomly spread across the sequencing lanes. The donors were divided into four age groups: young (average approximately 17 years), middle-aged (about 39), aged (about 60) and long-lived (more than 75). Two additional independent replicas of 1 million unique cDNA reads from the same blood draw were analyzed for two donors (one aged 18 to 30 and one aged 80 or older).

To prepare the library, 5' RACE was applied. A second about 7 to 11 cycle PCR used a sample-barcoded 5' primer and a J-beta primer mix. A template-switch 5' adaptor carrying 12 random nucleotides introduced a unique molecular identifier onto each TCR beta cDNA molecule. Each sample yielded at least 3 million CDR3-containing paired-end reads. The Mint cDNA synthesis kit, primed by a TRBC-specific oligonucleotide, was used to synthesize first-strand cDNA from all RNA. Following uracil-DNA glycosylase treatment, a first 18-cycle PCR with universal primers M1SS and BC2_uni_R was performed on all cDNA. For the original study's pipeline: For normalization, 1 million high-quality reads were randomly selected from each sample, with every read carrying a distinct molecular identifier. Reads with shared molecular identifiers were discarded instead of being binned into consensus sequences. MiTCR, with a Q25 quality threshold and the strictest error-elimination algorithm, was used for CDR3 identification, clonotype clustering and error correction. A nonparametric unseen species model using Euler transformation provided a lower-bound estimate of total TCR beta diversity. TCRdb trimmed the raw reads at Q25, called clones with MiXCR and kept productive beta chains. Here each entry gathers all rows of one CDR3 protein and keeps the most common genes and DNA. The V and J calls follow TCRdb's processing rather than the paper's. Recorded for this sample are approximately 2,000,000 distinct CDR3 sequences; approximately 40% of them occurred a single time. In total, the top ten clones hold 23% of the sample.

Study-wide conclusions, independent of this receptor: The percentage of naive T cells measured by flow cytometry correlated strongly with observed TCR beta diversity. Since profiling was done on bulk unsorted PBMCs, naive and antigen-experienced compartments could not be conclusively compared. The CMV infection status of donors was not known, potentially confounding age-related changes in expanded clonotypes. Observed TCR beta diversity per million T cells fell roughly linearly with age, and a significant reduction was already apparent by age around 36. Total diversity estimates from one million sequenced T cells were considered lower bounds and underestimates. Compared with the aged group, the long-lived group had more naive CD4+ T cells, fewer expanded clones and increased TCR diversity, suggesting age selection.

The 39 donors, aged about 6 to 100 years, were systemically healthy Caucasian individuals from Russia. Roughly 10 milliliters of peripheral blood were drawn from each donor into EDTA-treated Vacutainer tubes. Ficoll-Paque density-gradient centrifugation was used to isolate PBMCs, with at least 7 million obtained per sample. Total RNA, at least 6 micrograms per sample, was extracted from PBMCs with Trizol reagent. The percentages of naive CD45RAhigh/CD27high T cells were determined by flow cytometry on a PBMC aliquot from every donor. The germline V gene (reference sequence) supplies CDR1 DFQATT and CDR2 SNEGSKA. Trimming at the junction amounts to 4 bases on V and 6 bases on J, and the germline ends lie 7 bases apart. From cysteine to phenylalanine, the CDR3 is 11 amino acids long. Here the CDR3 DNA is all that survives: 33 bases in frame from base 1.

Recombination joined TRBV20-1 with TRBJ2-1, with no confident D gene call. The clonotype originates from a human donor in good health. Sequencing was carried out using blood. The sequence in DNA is TGCAGTGCTAAGAAACCCAATGAGCAGTTCTTC. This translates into CSAKKPNEQFF.